The source of this T cell receptor beta chain is a study of blood T cell repertoires in COVID-19. Study overall: There were acute and convalescent COVID-19 samples, and they came from the United States, Italy and Spain. T cells, B-cell-depleted T cells, or PBMCs provided the cDNA or gDNA that served as material.

J was trimmed by 8 bases and V by 6 bases; bases with no gene match: 3. Germline V gene sequence: CDR1 SQVTM, CDR2 ANQGSEA. This CDR3 comprises 11 residues. Sequencing used immunoSEQ multiplex PCR; TCRdb keeps in-frame clones, though not all of them. The table records around 400,000 clones, around nine tenths of them present only once. Cohorts were assigned according to the clinical history that participants reported. All exposed participants met a person with COVID-19 within 2 weeks before entering the study. Material: PBMCs or T cells enriched from blood (not recorded which). The rearrangement joins TRBV29-1 to TRBJ1-4; TRBD1 matches at 7 bases. The sequence came from a woman younger than 30 who had been exposed to COVID-19. This CDR3 is CSVAQGEKLFF. The CDR3 coding sequence is TGCAGCGTCGCACAGGGGGAAAAACTGTTTTTT.